This TCR beta chain is drawn from a study of CD8 T cells in ankylosing spondylitis. Findings and limits, study-wide: Reports say disease-linked clones showed up significantly more in matched ankylosing spondylitis synovial fluid. Earlier studies detected some motif variants in reactive arthritis synovial fluid and blood. The authors found the disease-linked clones to be CD8+ and relatively rare in peripheral blood.

The CDR3 contains 16 residues. Per the germline V gene, CDR1 is SGHDT and CDR2 is YYEEEE. V was clipped by 6 bases and J by 3 bases, with 20 bases between them. Many counts were recorded for this clonotype. What it binds is unknown. TCRdb re-analysed the 5' RACE reads in MiXCR, keeping a single row per CDR3 protein. The table lists about 340,000 distinct CDR3 sequences, roughly 14% of them singletons. This TCR came from a male donor with ankylosing spondylitis or in good health (not recorded which). Sample: blood, either unsorted or a sorted T cell fraction (not recorded which). The V and J genes are TRBV5-6 and TRBJ2-3, with D possibly matching TRBD1 (5 bases). In DNA form, the CDR3 reads TGTGCCAGCACCCAGCTCCAGGGCAGCCAGACAGATACGCAGTATTTT. Translation: CASTQLQGSQTDTQYF.